These 12 T cell receptor beta chains share one sample of origin, sequenced in a study of cytomegalovirus exposure and HLA in healthy donors. 13 Jbeta primers and 60 Vbeta primers were used for the PCR. TCRdb's table, derived via immunoSEQ multiplex PCR, lists solely in-frame clones and lacks some. The sample includes about 160,000 clones, roughly 84% seen only once; the top ten take roughly 1%. Sample: PBMCs. All receptors derive from a man aged 25-45 years in good health and CMV-seronegative.

J is TRBJ2-7 and V is TRBV7-2; weak D call: TRBD1 (6 bases). V lost 5 bases and J 0 bases, leaving 8 bases between the germline ends. The CDR3 is 13 residues long. CDR1 SGHTA and CDR2 FQGNSA come from the germline V gene. CDR3 DNA sequence: TGTGCCAGCAGCCGGGACAACTCCTACGAGCAGTACTTC. Translated, it gives CASSRDNSYEQYF.

This clone was counted once. The chain couples TRBV9 to TRBJ2-1, with D possibly TRBD2 on 8 matching bases. With 4 bases removed from V and 8 bases from J, the gap between germline ends came to 22 bases. CDR3 length: 16 residues. CDR1 is SGDLS and CDR2 is YYNGEE in the germline V gene. The CDR3 nucleotides read TGTGCCAGCAGCTTACGGGGGGGGACAGTCAACGATGAGCAGTTCTTC. It codes for CASSLRGGTVNDEQFF.

The rearrangement links TRBV11-3 to TRBJ2-5, with 8 nucleotides matching TRBD2. Germline loops: CDR1 SGHNT, CDR2 YENEEA. J was trimmed by 2 bases and V by 5 bases; bases with no gene match: 7. The CDR3 spans 15 residues. The CDR3 nucleotides are TGTGCCAGCAGCCCAGCCCGGGAGGGGCAAGAGACCCAGTACTTC. Protein sequence: CASSPAREGQETQYF.

This sequence joins TRBV4-2 and TRBJ2-1, with a tentative D call TRBD2 (6 bases). Germline assignment: CDR1 LGHNA and CDR2 YNFKEQ. The CDR3 totals 15 residues. Between the trimmed V and J ends, which lost 4 bases and 5 bases, there was a span of 15 bases. The CDR3 region has the DNA TGTGCCAGCAGCCCAAGCCCCGGACTAAACAATGAGCAGTTCTTC. Translating gives CASSPSPGLNNEQFF.

V and J are TRBV2 and TRBJ2-5; 11 bases are shared with TRBD1. Trimming took 6 bases from V and 5 from J; bases not matched to a gene: 11. This CDR3 spans 16 amino acids. Germline V gives CDR1 SNHLY, CDR2 FYNNEI. CDR3 coding DNA: TGTGCCAGCAGCAACTGGGGACAGGGGGGTAGCGAGACCCAGTACTTC. Translation gives CASSNWGQGGSETQYF.

V is TRBV5-5 and J is TRBJ2-5, with 9 bases aligning to TRBD2. The length of the CDR3 is 16 residues. The ends lost 1 base at V and 3 bases at J; junction bases unmatched: 7. Germline CDR1 SGHKS, CDR2 YYEKEE (reference sequence). CDR3 region: CASSLSPAGGEETQYF. The CDR3 DNA sequence: TGTGCCAGCAGCTTGTCCCCAGCGGGAGGCGAAGAGACCCAGTACTTC. Complete variable domain (other parts from reference TRBV5-5 and TRBJ2-5): DAGVTQSPTHLIKTRGQQVTLRCSPISGHKSVSWYQQVLGQGPQFIFQYYEKEERGRGNFPDRFSARQFPNYSSELNVNALLLGDSALYLCASSLSPAGGEETQYFGPGTRLLVL.

J is TRBJ2-5 and V is TRBV5-1, with D unresolved. Germline-derived CDR1 and CDR2 are SGHRS and YFSETQ. V was trimmed by 1 base and J by 5 bases, leaving 6 bases between them. This CDR3 has 12 residues. CDR3 nucleotide sequence: TGCGCCAGCAGCTTGAATATGGAGACCCAGTACTTC. Amino acid sequence: CASSLNMETQYF.

J is TRBJ2-3 and V is TRBV11-2; D perhaps matches TRBD2 (6 bases). Germline V gives CDR1 SGHAT, CDR2 FQNNGV. Trimming removed 6 bases from V and 3 bases from J, with 13 bases in between. This CDR3 contains 14 residues. The CDR3 region has the DNA TGTGCCAGCAGGGCCATACGGGGGACAGATACGCAGTATTTT. Protein: CASRAIRGTDTQYF.

The chain links TRBV6-1 to TRBJ2-7; perhaps TRBD2 as D (5 bases). Between the trimmed V and J ends, which lost 2 bases and 7 bases, there was a span of 18 bases. Germline V lookup: CDR1 MNHNS, CDR2 SASEGT. The CDR3 extends over 15 amino acids. The CDR3 region has the DNA TGTGCCAGCAGTGAATTGGGCAGAGGGTTCGGGGAGCAGTACTTC. Its protein is CASSELGRGFGEQYF.

This clone was found once. The chain carries TRBV7-2 and TRBJ1-5; D is unresolved. This CDR3 comprises 15 residues. Per germline, CDR1 SGHTA and CDR2 FQGNSA. The V gene lost 4 bases and the J gene lost 1 base, with 11 bases spanning the gap. The CDR3 coding sequence is TGTGCCAGCAGCTCGGCCGCCGGGAGCAATCAGCCCCAGCATTTT. This encodes CASSSAAGSNQPQHF.

The chain recombines TRBV4-2 with TRBJ2-1; the match to TRBD2 covers 12 bases. CDR3 length: 17 amino acids. Looked up from germline, CDR1 is LGHNA and CDR2 is YNFKEQ. V lost 0 bases, J lost 8 bases, and 8 bases stayed unmatched. The CDR3 reads CASSQEGASGGVDEQFF. The CDR3 nucleotides are TGTGCCAGCAGCCAAGAAGGGGCTAGCGGGGGGGTCGATGAGCAGTTCTTC.

There are a few counts of this clone. The V and J genes are TRBV7-9 and TRBJ2-7, with TRBD2 matching over 12 bases. Germline loops: CDR1 SEHNR, CDR2 FQNEAQ (reference sequence). This CDR3 spans 13 amino acids. The J segment lost 5 bases and the V segment lost 10 bases, leaving 6 bases of the junction unmatched. The CDR3 DNA reads as TGTGCCACAGGACTAGCGGGAATCCACGAGCAGTACTTC. It is translated as CATGLAGIHEQYF.